Listed here is a single T cell receptor (beta chain). This sample was included in a study of T cells in Graves' hyperthyroidism and ophthalmopathy. About the research overall: Once the initial diagnosis was made, peripheral blood was obtained before any treatment.

Cells are PBMCs isolated from about 10 ml of fresh blood. Amplified regions were TCR beta CDR3 sequences from RNA transcripts. A set of HTBI primers served as the primers for a first-round RT-PCR of the TCR CDR3. A single record per CDR3 protein comes from TCRdb applying MiXCR to the multiplex PCR reads. The sample comprises under 300,000 distinct CDR3 sequences, around 15% of which are singletons, and 30% to 35% rests with the top ten. Germline loops: CDR1 LGHDT, CDR2 YNNKEL (reference sequence). The CDR3 has 14 amino acids. Trimming pared 0 bases from V and 7 bases from J, leaving 7 bases between. This clonotype was sampled from a woman aged 45-65 years with Graves' hyperthyroidism that later progressed to Graves' ophthalmopathy. The V call is TRBV3-1, the J call TRBJ1-6; D gene uncertain. Sequenced sample: blood. The DNA for the CDR3 is TGTGCCAGCAGCCAAGAGGTACGGAATTCACCCCTCCACTTT. Encoded protein: CASSQEVRNSPLHF.